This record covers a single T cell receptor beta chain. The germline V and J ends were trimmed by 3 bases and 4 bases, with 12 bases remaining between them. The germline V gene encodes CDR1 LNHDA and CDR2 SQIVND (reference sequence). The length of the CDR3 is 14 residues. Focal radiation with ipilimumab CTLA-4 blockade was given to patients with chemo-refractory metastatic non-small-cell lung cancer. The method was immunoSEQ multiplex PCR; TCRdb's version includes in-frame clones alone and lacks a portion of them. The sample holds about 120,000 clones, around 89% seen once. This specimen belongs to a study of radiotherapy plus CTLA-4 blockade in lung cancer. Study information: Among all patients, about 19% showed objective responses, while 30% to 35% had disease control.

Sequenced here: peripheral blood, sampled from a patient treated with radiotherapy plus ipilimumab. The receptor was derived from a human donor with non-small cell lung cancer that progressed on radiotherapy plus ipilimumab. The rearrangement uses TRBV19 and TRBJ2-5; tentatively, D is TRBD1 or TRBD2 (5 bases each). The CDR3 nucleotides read TGTGCCAGTAGTATCACGGGGCCCGGAGAGACCCAGTACTTC. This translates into CASSITGPGETQYF.